One and the same sample provided the 25 T cell receptor beta chains below, sequenced in a study of shared clonotypes between healthy human individuals. Data came from immunoSEQ multiplex PCR; TCRdb stores just in-frame clones and leaves some out. The table lists about 1.1 million clones, about 72% of them singletons. The sequencing sample was made of memory CD4+ T cells from PBMCs. Sample subset: CD45RA-negative fraction. Every receptor here comes from a man younger than 30 in good health. Some clones in this sample may be carry-over from other donors' samples.

This chain joins TRBV4-3 and TRBJ1-5; D call uncertain. The CDR3 has 15 amino acids. The germline V and J ends were trimmed by 3 bases and 7 bases, with 16 bases remaining between them. The germline V gene encodes CDR1 LGHNA and CDR2 YSLEER. The CDR3 is CASSQIHGGAQPQHF. The CDR3 DNA reads as TGCGCCAGCAGCCAGATCCACGGCGGAGCACAGCCCCAGCATTTT.

The J gene is TRBJ2-3, the V gene TRBV5-6, with no clear D. V shed 4 bases and J shed 3 bases, with 12 bases lying between them. The CDR3 consists of 14 residues. CDR1 is SGHDT, CDR2 YYEEEE, per germline. Here the CDR3 DNA reads TGTGCCAGCAGCCAGTGGACGTGGACAGATACGCAGTATTTT. It is translated as CASSQWTWTDTQYF.

This clone came up once. V usage is TRBV19 and J usage is TRBJ1-1; 7 nucleotides align to TRBD1. CDR3 length equals 14 residues. Germline V gives CDR1 LNHDA, CDR2 SQIVND (reference sequence). Trimming took 5 bases from V and 3 from J; bases not matched to a gene: 6. The CDR3 sequence: CASSARQGYTEAFF. CDR3 DNA sequence: TGTGCCAGTAGTGCTCGACAGGGATACACTGAAGCTTTCTTT. The variable domain in full, completed from reference TRBV19 and TRBJ1-1, reads DGGITQSPKYLFRKEGQNVTLSCEQNLNHDAMYWYRQDPGQGLRLIYYSQIVNDFQKGDIAEGYSVSREKKESFPLTVTSAQKNPTAFYLCASSARQGYTEAFFGQGTRLTVV.

The chain links TRBV7-9 to TRBJ1-3; perhaps TRBD1 as D (5 bases). This CDR3 has 13 residues. V shed 1 base and J shed 8 bases, with 9 bases lying between them. CDR1 SEHNR and CDR2 FQNEAQ come from the germline V gene (reference sequence). The CDR3 sequence is CASSLGGGDTIYF. In DNA form, the CDR3 reads TGTGCCAGCAGCTTAGGTGGGGGAGACACCATATATTTT.

V and J are TRBV6-6 and TRBJ2-3, with D hard to call. Germline assignment: CDR1 MNHNY and CDR2 SVGAGI (reference sequence). This CDR3 has 16 residues. Trimming left V 5 bases short and J 0 bases short, with 15 bases between. For the CDR3, the DNA is TGTGCCAGCAGTGCCCCCGGAGCTTCTAGCACAGATACGCAGTATTTT. It translates to CASSAPGASSTDTQYF.

This clone has a handful of counts. The V gene is TRBV6-6, the J gene TRBJ1-2; D unclear. Looked up from germline, CDR1 is MNHNY and CDR2 is SVGAGI (reference sequence). The V and J ends lost 2 bases and 4 bases respectively, with 11 bases between them. The CDR3 is 14 residues long. Here the CDR3 reads CASSYEGEGYGYTF. For the CDR3, the DNA is TGTGCCAGCAGTTACGAGGGAGAAGGCTATGGCTACACCTTC.

Only one count was recorded for this clone. This rearrangement joins TRBV28 to TRBJ2-5; D may match TRBD1 or TRBD2 (5 bases each). This CDR3 is built from 13 residues. Germline values: CDR1 MDHEN, CDR2 SYDVKM. Trimming removed 6 bases at V and 5 bases at J, with 13 bases between. CDR3 region: CASSSIREETQYF. The CDR3 DNA is TGTGCCAGCAGCTCAATCAGGGAGGAGACCCAGTACTTC.

A word on this clone: The sample contains more than one DNA sequence encoding this CDR3. The chain recombines TRBV6-5 with TRBJ2-7; 9 positions agree with TRBD1. The CDR3 has 14 amino acids. V shed 2 bases, J shed 5 bases, and the junction held 4 bases outside the gene matches. Germline V lookup: CDR1 MNHEY, CDR2 SVGAGI. The CDR3 here is CASSYGQGYDEQYF. The CDR3 DNA sequence: TGTGCCAGCAGTTACGGACAGGGGTACGACGAGCAGTACTTC.

Of note for this clone: Just one base apart from a much larger clone, this may be a read error. The chain recombines TRBV30 with TRBJ2-7; D possibly matches TRBD1 or TRBD2 (6 bases each). Germline assignment: CDR1 GTSNPN and CDR2 SVGIG (reference sequence). This CDR3 has 15 residues. The V gene lost 0 bases and the J gene lost 1 base, with 13 bases spanning the gap. The CDR3 protein is CAWSVRGLESYEQYF. The CDR3 DNA reads as TGTGCCTGGAGTGTACGGGGGCTAGAATCCTACGAGCAGTACTTC.

This clone showed up just once. The rearrangement links TRBV5-1 to TRBJ2-2; either TRBD1 or TRBD2 may supply D (6 bases each). V dropped 3 bases and J dropped 6 bases, with 24 bases sitting between them. CDR1 and CDR2 from the germline V gene are SGHRS and YFSETQ. This CDR3 has 18 residues. CDR3 region: CASSSPLAHGTSAGELFF. As DNA, the CDR3 is TGCGCCAGCAGCTCCCCTCTAGCGCACGGGACAAGCGCCGGGGAGCTGTTTTTT.

J is TRBJ2-4 and V is TRBV7-3, with D maybe TRBD2 (6 bases). The germline CDR1 and CDR2 sequences are SGHTA and FQGTGA. CDR3 length: 16 amino acids. V was clipped by 5 bases and J by 4 bases, with 18 bases between them. CDR3 DNA sequence: TGTGCCAGCAGCGAGTCGCTTAGTAGCGGAAAAAACATTCAGTACTTC. This gives the protein CASSESLSSGKNIQYF.

This clone was seen just once. The chain links TRBV14 to TRBJ1-1; D unclear. Trimming took off 1 base at V and 0 bases at J, with 6 bases between the two ends. Germline assignment: CDR1 SGHDN and CDR2 FVKESK. The CDR3 has 14 amino acids. CDR3 DNA sequence: TGTGCCAGCAGCCAAGGGGTCATGAACACTGAAGCTTTCTTT. Amino acid sequence: CASSQGVMNTEAFF.

This clone was counted a few times. V is TRBV6-1 and J is TRBJ1-1, with D perhaps matching TRBD1 (6 bases). CDR1 MNHNS and CDR2 SASEGT come from the germline V gene. The CDR3 sequence is 14 residues long. Trimming removed 8 bases at V and 0 bases at J, with 13 bases between. The CDR3 sequence: CASVDRSMNTEAFF. The CDR3 DNA is TGTGCCAGCGTTGACAGGTCCATGAACACTGAAGCTTTCTTT.

Comment on this clone: This same CDR3 is encoded by further DNA sequences in the sample. The chain joins TRBV28 to TRBJ1-5; TRBD1 agrees at 7 bases. Per germline, CDR1 MDHEN and CDR2 SYDVKM. The trim removed 3 bases at V and 2 bases at J, leaving 4 bases unmatched. CDR3 length equals 15 residues. The DNA of the CDR3 is TGTGCCAGCAGTTTCAGGGGGGGTGGCAATCAGCCCCAGCATTTT. It translates to CASSFRGGGNQPQHF.

The chain uses TRBV9 and TRBJ1-2; TRBD1 agrees at 7 bases. The CDR3 loop spans 14 amino acids. V was pared by 3 bases and J by 0 bases, with 2 bases of the junction left unmatched. CDR1 and CDR2 from the germline V gene are SGDLS and YYNGEE. The CDR3 reads CASSATGTNYGYTF. In nucleotides, the CDR3 is TGTGCCAGCAGCGCGACAGGGACTAACTATGGCTACACCTTC. Full variable domain (missing parts from reference TRBV9 and TRBJ1-2): DSGVTQTPKHLITATGQRVTLRCSPRSGDLSVYWYQQSLDQGLQFLIQYYNGEERAKGNILERFSAQQFPDLHSELNLSSLELGDSALYFCASSATGTNYGYTFGSGTRLTVV.

CDR3 sequence: CASTSGQGIDEQYF. Here the CDR3 DNA reads TGTGCCAGCACCTCGGGACAGGGGATCGACGAGCAGTACTTC. J is TRBJ2-7 and V is TRBV6-1, with 10 bases that match TRBD1. Germline loops: CDR1 MNHNS, CDR2 SASEGT. V shed 7 bases and J 5 bases; nucleotides not matched to a gene: 8. This CDR3 contains 14 residues.

This chain connects TRBV29-1 to TRBJ2-7; 7 bases are shared with TRBD2. CDR3 length: 15 residues. V was clipped by 0 bases and J by 2 bases; unmatched bases: 7. Germline V gives CDR1 SQVTM, CDR2 ANQGSEA. CDR3 nucleotide sequence: TGCAGCGTTGAAGATCGTCGACTAGCCCCCTACGAGCAGTACTTC. Protein: CSVEDRRLAPYEQYF.

This CDR3 is CASSDEIRSSYEQYF. The CDR3 nucleotides read TGTGCCAGCAGTGACGAGATTCGCAGCTCCTACGAGCAGTACTTC. V is TRBV6-4 and J is TRBJ2-7; no firm D call. This CDR3 has 15 amino acids. Deletions cut 2 bases from V and 0 bases from J, with 11 bases between. Germline CDR1 MRHNA, CDR2 SNTAGT.

This clone has only one observation. This specimen includes other DNA sequences encoding the same CDR3. The V and J genes are TRBV28 and TRBJ2-7; D is uncertain. Germline lookup yields CDR1 MDHEN and CDR2 SYDVKM. This CDR3 spans 11 amino acids. V lost 4 bases and J lost 3, with 4 bases in between. The CDR3 protein is CASSWRYEQYF. The CDR3 DNA sequence: TGTGCCAGCAGTTGGCGCTACGAGCAGTACTTC.

This sequence joins TRBV19 and TRBJ2-5; D may be TRBD2 (6 bases). V lost 6 bases, J lost 2 bases, and 10 bases lay in between. CDR1 is LNHDA and CDR2 is SQIVND in the germline V gene (reference sequence). The CDR3 loop spans 13 amino acids. This CDR3 reads CASSPGLQETQYF. The CDR3, as DNA: TGTGCCAGTAGCCCGGGACTGCAAGAGACCCAGTACTTC.

J is TRBJ2-3 and V is TRBV5-5; a weak D match, TRBD1 (5 bases). Between the trimmed V and J ends, which lost 10 bases and 0 bases, there was a span of 15 bases. CDR1 is SGHKS, CDR2 YYEKEE, per germline (reference sequence). The length of the CDR3 is 14 residues. CDR3 coding DNA: TGTGCCTCCTACTCACAGGCTAGCACAGATACGCAGTATTTT. This gives the protein CASYSQASTDTQYF.

V and J are TRBV15 and TRBJ2-3, with 8 bases that match TRBD2. Germline V gene data show CDR1 as LNHNV and CDR2 as YYDKDF (reference sequence). The CDR3 sequence is 17 residues long. Trimming took 0 bases from V and 5 from J; bases not matched to a gene: 10. The CDR3 coding sequence is TGTGCCACCAGCAGAGATCTGGCGGGAGGCAGGGGAGATACGCAGTATTTT. Protein: CATSRDLAGGRGDTQYF. The complete variable domain, with remaining parts taken from reference TRBV15 and TRBJ2-3, reads DAMVIQNPRYQVTQFGKPVTLSCSQTLNHNVMYWYQQKSSQAPKLLFHYYDKDFNNEADTPDNFQSRRPNTSFCFLDIRSPGLGDTAMYLCATSRDLAGGRGDTQYFGPGTRLTVL.

The chain is built from TRBV11-2 and TRBJ1-1; tentatively, D is TRBD1 (5 bases). The germline V gene encodes CDR1 SGHAT and CDR2 FQNNGV. CDR3 length: 15 residues. Trimming cost V 2 bases and J 1 base, with 11 bases left between them. The CDR3 is CASSLFAGPNTEAFF. CDR3 sequence (DNA): TGTGCCAGCAGCTTATTCGCAGGGCCGAACACTGAAGCTTTCTTT. Looking up the rest from reference TRBV11-2 and TRBJ1-1 gives the full variable domain: EAGVAQSPRYKIIEKRQSVAFWCNPISGHATLYWYQQILGQGPKLLIQFQNNGVVDDSQLPKDRFSAERLKGVDSTLKIQPAKLEDSAVYLCASSLFAGPNTEAFFGQGTRLTVV.

The rearrangement joins TRBV2 to TRBJ2-2; 10 nucleotides match TRBD1. CDR3 length: 14 amino acids. Germline loops: CDR1 SNHLY, CDR2 FYNNEI. Unmatched junction bases numbered 4, after V lost 6 bases and J lost 6 bases. This CDR3 is CASRRDRGAGELFF. The CDR3, as DNA: TGTGCCAGCAGAAGGGACAGGGGCGCCGGGGAGCTGTTTTTT.

This chain joins TRBV19 and TRBJ2-6; TRBD1 aligns across 7 bases. CDR1 and CDR2 (germline): LNHDA, SQIVND (reference sequence). J was trimmed by 0 bases and V by 7 bases; bases with no gene match: 12. The CDR3 consists of 18 residues. CDR3: CASTIDRVGASGANVLTF. DNA of the CDR3: TGTGCCAGTACCATCGACAGGGTGGGAGCCTCTGGGGCCAACGTCCTGACTTTC.